Listed below are T cell receptor beta chains from one sample, sequenced in a study of a mutant IDH1 vaccine in newly diagnosed glioma. Method: immunoSEQ multiplex PCR; TCRdb's copy keeps in-frame clones and lacks some. This sample has around 37,000 clones; 60% to 80% occur once, and the top ten carry roughly 9%. The material was PBMCs, obtained from a glioma patient treated with radiotherapy, temozolomide or both. The receptors come from a man between 40 and 49 years old with glioma. Some clones in this sample may be carry-over from other donors' samples. Each CDR3 is given with its conserved first and last residue. The order of the fields is clone size, D gene, J gene, V gene, CDR3 DNA, CDR3 protein. D genes are given only for firm matches. Part of the rows lack a size; the others show once, few, many or a class for expanded clones.

clone_size: once
d_call: TRBD1
j_call: TRBJ1-5
v_call: TRBV19
cdr3_nt: TGTGCCAGTAGTATTTTGCTAGGGACAGGGCCCCGTCGGGATCAGCCCCAGCATTTT
cdr3_aa: CASSILLGTGPRRDQPQHF

clone_size: once
d_call: TRBD1
j_call: TRBJ2-3
v_call: TRBV5-6
cdr3_nt: TGTGCCAGCAGCGCGGGGACAGGGGGTATTAACGCAGATACGCAGTATTTT
cdr3_aa: CASSAGTGGINADTQYF

clone_size: few
d_call: -
j_call: TRBJ1-1
v_call: TRBV2
cdr3_nt: TGTGCCAGCAGTGTGGAGAGGACACGCGAAGCTTTCTTT
cdr3_aa: CASSVERTREAFF

clone_size: once
d_call: -
j_call: TRBJ1-2
v_call: TRBV19
cdr3_nt: TGTGCCAGTAGTTCTCTACAGGCCGGCTATGGCTACACCTTC
cdr3_aa: CASSSLQAGYGYTF

clone_size: -
d_call: -
j_call: TRBJ2-7
v_call: TRBV6-1
cdr3_nt: TGTGCCAGCAGCCAGGGACTCACTACCTCCTACGAGCAGTACTTC
cdr3_aa: CASSQGLTTSYEQYF

clone_size: -
d_call: -
j_call: TRBJ2-5
v_call: TRBV5-6
cdr3_nt: TGTGCCAGCAGCAATACATGGACGGAACAAGAGACCCAGTACTTC
cdr3_aa: CASSNTWTEQETQYF

clone_size: -
d_call: -
j_call: TRBJ2-5
v_call: TRBV6-1
cdr3_nt: TGTGCCAGCAGTGAGCACGGGACCATCCAAGAGACCCAGTACTTC
cdr3_aa: CASSEHGTIQETQYF

clone_size: -
d_call: TRBD1
j_call: TRBJ1-2
v_call: TRBV5-1
cdr3_nt: TGCGCCAGCAGCTCGGGACAGGGTCCCAAACTAAATAACTATGGCTACACCTTC
cdr3_aa: CASSSGQGPKLNNYGYTF

clone_size: -
d_call: TRBD1
j_call: TRBJ1-1
v_call: TRBV14
cdr3_nt: TGTGCCAGCAGCCGAAGAGAGGTGGCTCGCAGGGGGCGAAACACTGAAGCTTTCTTT
cdr3_aa: CASSRREVARRGRNTEAFF

clone_size: -
d_call: -
j_call: TRBJ2-7
v_call: TRBV6-1
cdr3_nt: TGTGCCAGCAGTGAGGAGGGGAGTCCCTACGAGCAGTACTTC
cdr3_aa: CASSEEGSPYEQYF

clone_size: -
d_call: -
j_call: TRBJ1-2
v_call: TRBV29-1
cdr3_nt: TGCAGCGCCCAGAAGAGCGGGGGCGAGTATGGCTACACCTTC
cdr3_aa: CSAQKSGGEYGYTF

clone_size: once
d_call: -
j_call: TRBJ1-5
v_call: TRBV5-4
cdr3_nt: TGTGCCAGCAGCCTGGGACCCTCAAGGCCCCAGCATTTT
cdr3_aa: CASSLGPSRPQHF

clone_size: -
d_call: -
j_call: TRBJ2-7
v_call: TRBV5-1
cdr3_nt: TGCGCCAGCAGCCCTGGATGGGGGGGGGCTACCTACGAGCAGTACTTC
cdr3_aa: CASSPGWGGATYEQYF

clone_size: -
d_call: -
j_call: TRBJ1-1
v_call: TRBV6-6
cdr3_nt: TGTGCCAGCAGTCCGATTAACACTGAAGCTTTCTTT
cdr3_aa: CASSPINTEAFF

clone_size: -
d_call: -
j_call: TRBJ1-6
v_call: TRBV10-3
cdr3_nt: TGTGCCATCAGTGATAAGGACGGATGGGATTCACCCCTCCACTTT
cdr3_aa: CAISDKDGWDSPLHF

clone_size: -
d_call: -
j_call: TRBJ1-5
v_call: TRBV6-5
cdr3_nt: TGTGCCAGCAGTTACGACGGCGGGGGGAATCAGCCCCAGCATTTT
cdr3_aa: CASSYDGGGNQPQHF

clone_size: -
d_call: TRBD1
j_call: TRBJ2-2
v_call: TRBV5-5
cdr3_nt: TGTGCCAGCAGCTGGGGACAGGGGTTGAACACCGGGGAGCTGTTTTTT
cdr3_aa: CASSWGQGLNTGELFF

clone_size: few
d_call: -
j_call: TRBJ1-1
v_call: TRBV5-4
cdr3_nt: TGTGCCAGCAGCTTGGCTGGGGGGGCCACTGAAGCTTTCTTT
cdr3_aa: CASSLAGGATEAFF

clone_size: -
d_call: -
j_call: TRBJ2-2
v_call: TRBV19
cdr3_nt: TGTGCCAGTAGTCCCGGAACTAGGGCCGGCACCGGGGAGCTGTTTTTT
cdr3_aa: CASSPGTRAGTGELFF

clone_size: -
d_call: -
j_call: TRBJ1-1
v_call: TRBV13
cdr3_nt: TGTGCCAGCAGCCCTGGAGGAGGCCTCATGAACACTGAAGCTTTCTTT
cdr3_aa: CASSPGGGLMNTEAFF

clone_size: once
d_call: -
j_call: TRBJ2-7
v_call: TRBV27
cdr3_nt: TGTGCCAGCAGTCCCCTATCTGGAGAGCAGTACTTC
cdr3_aa: CASSPLSGEQYF

clone_size: -
d_call: -
j_call: TRBJ1-2
v_call: TRBV7-9
cdr3_nt: TGTGCCAGCAGCTTAGCGGGAGTGTCCTATGGCTACACCTTC
cdr3_aa: CASSLAGVSYGYTF

clone_size: -
d_call: -
j_call: TRBJ1-5
v_call: TRBV7-9
cdr3_nt: TGTGCCAGCAGCTTAGGAGGGGGTGGCAGTCAGCCCCAGCATTTT
cdr3_aa: CASSLGGGGSQPQHF

clone_size: -
d_call: -
j_call: TRBJ1-6
v_call: TRBV19
cdr3_nt: TGTGCCAGTAGTACTTCCAACAGGGTCGGAGGTAATTCACCCCTCCACTTT
cdr3_aa: CASSTSNRVGGNSPLHF

clone_size: -
d_call: TRBD1
j_call: TRBJ1-5
v_call: TRBV6-1
cdr3_nt: TGTGCCAGCAGCTTACAGGGACAGGCTCAGCCCCAGCATTTT
cdr3_aa: CASSLQGQAQPQHF

clone_size: -
d_call: -
j_call: TRBJ1-1
v_call: TRBV4-2
cdr3_nt: TGTGCCAGCAGCAGGCCCAGGGTGGGGGAGGCGAGCACTGAAGCTTTCTTT
cdr3_aa: CASSRPRVGEASTEAFF

clone_size: -
d_call: -
j_call: TRBJ2-3
v_call: TRBV4-1
cdr3_nt: TGCGCCAGCCGGTACCTACAGGGCAGGGGGGAAGATACGCAGTATTTT
cdr3_aa: CASRYLQGRGEDTQYF

clone_size: -
d_call: -
j_call: TRBJ2-5
v_call: TRBV7-7
cdr3_nt: TGTGCTAGCAGCTTAGGGTTGGGGGGGCTGTCGGAGACCCAGTACTTC
cdr3_aa: CASSLGLGGLSETQYF

clone_size: few
d_call: TRBD1
j_call: TRBJ2-2
v_call: TRBV2
cdr3_nt: TGTGCCAGCAGTGAAATCGCCGGGACAGCCACCGGGGAGCTGTTTTTT
cdr3_aa: CASSEIAGTATGELFF

clone_size: once
d_call: TRBD1
j_call: TRBJ1-2
v_call: TRBV6-5
cdr3_nt: TGTGCCAGCAGCTCCGGGACAGGGTTTGGCTACACCTTC
cdr3_aa: CASSSGTGFGYTF

clone_size: few
d_call: -
j_call: TRBJ1-6
v_call: TRBV4-2
cdr3_nt: TGTGCCAGCAGCCAAGGCCCAGAGGGTAATTCACCCCTCCACTTT
cdr3_aa: CASSQGPEGNSPLHF

clone_size: -
d_call: TRBD1
j_call: TRBJ2-7
v_call: TRBV7-9
cdr3_nt: TGTGCCAGCAGCCCGATTCACCGGGACAGGGTTTCCTACGAGCAGTACTTC
cdr3_aa: CASSPIHRDRVSYEQYF

clone_size: -
d_call: -
j_call: TRBJ2-7
v_call: TRBV14
cdr3_nt: TGTGCCAGCAGCCAAGGTAGGGGGTCGATATACGAGCAGTACTTC
cdr3_aa: CASSQGRGSIYEQYF

clone_size: -
d_call: -
j_call: TRBJ1-2
v_call: TRBV5-1
cdr3_nt: TGCGCCAGCAGCTTGGACCAGCTGAGGGACCGTAACTATGGCTACACCTTC
cdr3_aa: CASSLDQLRDRNYGYTF

clone_size: once
d_call: TRBD1
j_call: TRBJ1-2
v_call: TRBV19
cdr3_nt: TGTGCCAGTAGTCCGATGAACAGGGGATATGGCTACACCTTC
cdr3_aa: CASSPMNRGYGYTF

clone_size: few
d_call: -
j_call: TRBJ2-1
v_call: TRBV14
cdr3_nt: TGTGCCAGCAGTCGGAGCAGCTCCTACAATGAGCAGTTCTTC
cdr3_aa: CASSRSSSYNEQFF

clone_size: once
d_call: TRBD1
j_call: TRBJ2-2
v_call: TRBV6-4
cdr3_nt: TGTGCCAGCAAAGAGGGGGCTGAGGTCACCGGGGAGCTGTTTTTT
cdr3_aa: CASKEGAEVTGELFF

clone_size: -
d_call: TRBD1
j_call: TRBJ2-2
v_call: TRBV7-8
cdr3_nt: TGTGCCAGCAGAAACACCGGGACAGGATCCCCCGGGGAGCTGTTTTTT
cdr3_aa: CASRNTGTGSPGELFF

clone_size: once
d_call: -
j_call: TRBJ2-2
v_call: TRBV5-1
cdr3_nt: TGCGCCAGCAGCTTCGGGACGGGGAACACCGGGGAGCTGTTTTTT
cdr3_aa: CASSFGTGNTGELFF

clone_size: -
d_call: TRBD1
j_call: TRBJ2-7
v_call: TRBV14
cdr3_nt: TGTGCCAGCAGCCGGACAGGGTATTACGAGCAGTACTTC
cdr3_aa: CASSRTGYYEQYF

clone_size: few
d_call: -
j_call: TRBJ1-1
v_call: TRBV5-4
cdr3_nt: TGTGCCAGCAGCTTGGTTTGGGCTTCGAACACTGAAGCTTTCTTT
cdr3_aa: CASSLVWASNTEAFF

clone_size: -
d_call: -
j_call: TRBJ2-7
v_call: TRBV7-8
cdr3_nt: TGTGCCAGCACCGCCAGTGGTGCTGTCCCCTACGAGCAGTACTTC
cdr3_aa: CASTASGAVPYEQYF

clone_size: -
d_call: TRBD1
j_call: TRBJ1-5
v_call: TRBV6-1
cdr3_nt: TGTGCCAGCAGTGAAGTCTGGCAGGGGGGTCAGCCCCAGCATTTT
cdr3_aa: CASSEVWQGGQPQHF

clone_size: -
d_call: TRBD1
j_call: TRBJ1-2
v_call: TRBV5-6
cdr3_nt: TGTGCCAGCAGCCCTGGGACAGTCCGCCTCTATGGCTACACCTTC
cdr3_aa: CASSPGTVRLYGYTF

clone_size: medium-sized
d_call: TRBD1
j_call: TRBJ1-1
v_call: TRBV29-1
cdr3_nt: TGCAGCGTTGTTGACAGGGTGTTTGGGAACACTGAAGCTTTCTTT
cdr3_aa: CSVVDRVFGNTEAFF

clone_size: -
d_call: -
j_call: TRBJ2-5
v_call: TRBV10-1
cdr3_nt: TGCGCCAGCAGTGGGCAGGTTGGAGAGACCCAGTACTTC
cdr3_aa: CASSGQVGETQYF

clone_size: -
d_call: -
j_call: TRBJ1-2
v_call: TRBV5-1
cdr3_nt: TGCGCCAGCAGCTCGGACGGGGCTAACTATGGCTACACCTTC
cdr3_aa: CASSSDGANYGYTF

clone_size: few
d_call: -
j_call: TRBJ2-5
v_call: TRBV7-9
cdr3_nt: TGTGCCAGCAGCGTTGGAGGAGAGGGGACCCAGTACTTC
cdr3_aa: CASSVGGEGTQYF

clone_size: -
d_call: TRBD1
j_call: TRBJ1-2
v_call: TRBV7-9
cdr3_nt: TGTGCCAGCAGCTTAAACAACAGGGGGGACTATGGCTACACCTTC
cdr3_aa: CASSLNNRGDYGYTF

clone_size: -
d_call: -
j_call: TRBJ2-3
v_call: TRBV5-8
cdr3_nt: TGTGCCAGCAGCGCGGGGTACGGGCTGAGGGCAGATACGCAGTATTTT
cdr3_aa: CASSAGYGLRADTQYF

clone_size: -
d_call: -
j_call: TRBJ1-1
v_call: TRBV10-3
cdr3_nt: TGTGCCGCCGGGACTTTGGGGACTGAAGCTTTCTTT
cdr3_aa: CAAGTLGTEAFF

clone_size: -
d_call: TRBD1
j_call: TRBJ2-7
v_call: TRBV7-7
cdr3_nt: TGTGCTAGCAGCTCGACAGGGTTCGACGAGCAGTACTTC
cdr3_aa: CASSSTGFDEQYF

clone_size: -
d_call: -
j_call: TRBJ2-5
v_call: TRBV12-5
cdr3_nt: TGTGCTAGTGGCCCTGACACCCAAGAGACCCAGTACTTC
cdr3_aa: CASGPDTQETQYF

clone_size: -
d_call: -
j_call: TRBJ1-1
v_call: TRBV5-4
cdr3_nt: TGTGCCAGCAGCCCTCGGGACATCCGAAGGCCTGAAGCTTTCTTT
cdr3_aa: CASSPRDIRRPEAFF

clone_size: few
d_call: TRBD2
j_call: TRBJ2-1
v_call: TRBV6-5
cdr3_nt: TGTGCCAGCAGTTACGGGACTAGCGGGGGCAATGAGCAGTTCTTC
cdr3_aa: CASSYGTSGGNEQFF

clone_size: -
d_call: TRBD2
j_call: TRBJ2-3
v_call: TRBV5-1
cdr3_nt: TGCGCCAGCAAGGGGACTAGCGGGGGGGCCACAGATACGCAGTATTTT
cdr3_aa: CASKGTSGGATDTQYF